Listed below are T cell receptor beta chains from one sample, sequenced in a study of CD8+ T cells in alopecia areata. TCRdb's copy holds only in-frame clones and misses some; the assay was immunoSEQ multiplex PCR. The data show more than 200,000 clones, approximately 45% seen once. Sequences were derived from CD4+ T cells sorted from blood, sampled at approximately week 37, from a patient treated with tofacitinib. The receptors here all came from a human donor with alopecia areata. The CDR3 runs from the conserved cysteine through the conserved F or W. D genes are given only for firm matches. For some rows the clone size is stated as once, few or many, or as a class when expanded; others skip it.

TRBJ2-3,TRBV29-1,TRBD2,few,CSVAPSGEITDTQYF,TGCAGCGTTGCCCCCAGCGGGGAGATCACAGATACGCAGTATTTT
TRBJ1-5,TRBV6-5,NA,NA,CASSRIPGEGQPQHF,TGTGCCAGCAGCCGAATCCCAGGGGAAGGTCAGCCCCAGCATTTT
TRBJ1-2,TRBV30,TRBD1,NA,CAWSSPGDRDRYGYTF,TGTGCCTGGTCCTCTCCGGGGGACAGGGATCGATATGGCTACACCTTC
TRBJ2-6,TRBV30,NA,few,CAWSALGLLEGGANVLTF,TGTGCCTGGAGTGCCCTGGGACTCCTAGAAGGTGGGGCCAACGTCCTGACTTTC
TRBJ1-2,TRBV23-1,NA,NA,CASSQATGYTF,TGCGCCAGCAGTCAAGCCACAGGCTACACCTTC
TRBJ2-7,TRBV19,NA,few,CASSIRPGDSYEQYF,TGTGCCAGTAGTATCCGACCGGGAGACTCCTACGAGCAGTACTTC
TRBJ2-1,TRBV7-2,TRBD2,NA,CASSLRSGAYNEQFF,TGTGCCAGCAGCTTAAGGAGCGGGGCCTACAATGAGCAGTTCTTC
TRBJ2-7,TRBV15,TRBD2,NA,CATSREATYEQYF,TGTGCCACCAGCCGGGAGGCCACCTACGAGCAGTACTTC
TRBJ2-2,TRBV9,TRBD2,once,CASSQRTSGRTGELFF,TGTGCCAGCAGCCAACGGACTAGCGGACGCACCGGGGAGCTGTTTTTT
TRBJ2-1,TRBV6-1,NA,few,CASSQTRDSTHEQFF,TGTGCCAGCAGTCAAACCAGGGACTCAACCCATGAGCAGTTCTTC
TRBJ1-1,TRBV5-1,NA,NA,CASSLDTEAFF,TGCGCCAGCAGCTTAGACACTGAAGCTTTCTTT
TRBJ1-1,TRBV5-1,NA,NA,CASSLVGGAEAFF,TGCGCCAGCAGCTTGGTAGGGGGAGCTGAAGCTTTCTTT
TRBJ2-7,TRBV29-1,NA,NA,CSVVEGNEQYF,TGCAGCGTTGTCGAAGGGAACGAGCAGTACTTC
TRBJ1-4,TRBV5-6,NA,NA,CASSLATEKLFF,TGTGCCAGCAGCTTGGCGACAGAAAAACTGTTTTTT
TRBJ2-2,TRBV9,TRBD1,few,CASSFDRVTGELFF,TGTGCCAGCAGCTTTGACAGGGTCACCGGGGAGCTGTTTTTT
TRBJ2-5,TRBV7-9,NA,NA,CASSVRDLKTQYF,TGTGCCAGCAGCGTAAGGGACCTTAAGACCCAGTACTTC
TRBJ2-7,TRBV5-6,NA,few,CASSIDRSYEQYF,TGTGCCAGCAGTATTGACAGGTCCTACGAGCAGTACTTC
TRBJ2-3,TRBV4-2,TRBD2,few,CASSQELAGAPGGTDTQYF,TGTGCCAGCAGCCAAGAGTTGGCGGGAGCTCCCGGGGGCACAGATACGCAGTATTTT
TRBJ2-5,TRBV19,TRBD2,NA,CASRGLAGETQYF,TGTGCCAGTCGCGGACTAGCGGGAGAGACCCAGTACTTC
TRBJ2-7,TRBV29-1,TRBD2,few,CSVVLSGVSYEQYF,TGCAGCGTCGTCCTAAGCGGGGTCTCCTACGAGCAGTACTTC
TRBJ2-1,TRBV29-1,TRBD1,few,CSVPDRAYNEQFF,TGCAGCGTTCCGGACAGGGCATACAATGAGCAGTTCTTC
TRBJ2-2,TRBV7-2,NA,NA,CASSLGASPSGELFF,TGTGCCAGCAGCTTGGGAGCCTCACCTTCCGGGGAGCTGTTTTTT
TRBJ2-5,TRBV6-5,NA,few,CASSDQETQYF,TGTGCCAGCAGTGATCAAGAGACCCAGTACTTC
TRBJ1-2,TRBV25-1,NA,NA,CASSTIQGSSGGYTF,TGTGCCAGCAGTACAATACAGGGTTCGTCGGGAGGCTACACCTTC
TRBJ2-3,TRBV7-8,TRBD2,once,CASSSREVGTDTQYF,TGTGCCAGCAGCTCCCGGGAGGTGGGGACAGATACGCAGTATTTT
TRBJ1-5,TRBV28,NA,few,CAGSRGRGSNQPQHF,TGTGCCGGCTCGAGAGGGAGGGGAAGCAATCAGCCCCAGCATTTT
TRBJ1-2,TRBV7-6,NA,NA,CASSPWEQAMGYTF,TGTGCCAGCAGCCCGTGGGAACAGGCGATGGGCTACACCTTC
TRBJ2-2,TRBV2,TRBD1,NA,CASSGDRSELFF,TGTGCCAGCAGCGGGGACAGGTCGGAGCTGTTTTTT
TRBJ2-3,TRBV5-1,NA,few,CASSYLSGITDTQYF,TGCGCCAGCAGCTACCTAAGCGGAATCACAGATACGCAGTATTTT
TRBJ1-2,TRBV23-1,NA,NA,CATPGTPNYGYTF,TGCGCCACCCCAGGCACCCCTAACTATGGCTACACCTTC